This TCR beta chain was found in a study of blood T cell repertoires in COVID-19. Study at large: Italy, Spain and the United States were the sources of the convalescent and acute COVID-19 samples. PBMCs, B-cell-depleted T cells, or T cells provided the cDNA or gDNA that made up the material.

Between the trimmed V and J ends, which lost 0 bases and 4 bases, there was a span of 12 bases. This CDR3 region has 14 residues. Germline values: CDR1 GTSNPN, CDR2 SVGIG (reference sequence). The table came from immunoSEQ multiplex PCR; TCRdb's copy has only in-frame clones and leaves some out. This sample has roughly 50,000 clones, with 75% to 80% found just once. The sample consisted of peripheral blood. The chain recombines TRBV30 with TRBJ1-2; D not certain. The source of this sequence is a human donor with active or convalescent COVID-19. The donor label of this sample is uncertain. DNA for the CDR3: TGTGCCTGGAGTGTACTGGCGGCCTCCTATGGCTACACCTTC. This sequence encodes CAWSVLAASYGYTF. Using reference TRBV30 and TRBJ1-2 for the parts outside the CDR3, the full variable domain is SQTIHQWPATLVQPVGSPLSLECTVEGTSNPNLYWYRQAAGRGLQLLFYSVGIGQISSEVPQNLSASRPQDRQFILSSKKLLLSDSGFYLCAWSVLAASYGYTFGSGTRLTVV.